These 8 T cell receptor beta chains came from one sample sequenced in a study of blood T cell repertoires in COVID-19. The data were produced by immunoSEQ multiplex PCR, yet TCRdb's version contains in-frame clones alone and is incomplete. Of under 50,000 clones in the sample, approximately 80% are singletons; the top ten hold 7.3%. Input material: peripheral blood. These TCRs come from a middle-aged man with acute or convalescent COVID-19.

The chain recombines TRBV5-1 with TRBJ2-1; no firm D call. The V end was cut by 0 bases, the J end by 4 bases, with 17 bases between. Germline CDR1 is SGHRS and CDR2 is YFSETQ. The CDR3 sequence is 17 residues long. CDR3 residues: CASSLARVQLIYNEQFF. CDR3 in DNA: TGCGCCAGCAGCTTGGCTCGGGTGCAGCTGATTTACAATGAGCAGTTCTTC.

The J gene is TRBJ1-5, the V gene TRBV12-3 or TRBV12-4; D may be TRBD1 (5 bases). Between the trimmed V and J ends, which lost 1 base and 5 bases, there was a span of 6 bases. This CDR3 contains 13 residues. CDR3 in DNA: TGTGCCAGCAGTTTAGGCAGGGATCAGCCCCAGCATTTT. Translation gives CASSLGRDQPQHF.

The chain has TRBV28 and TRBJ2-7; 14 bases agree with TRBD2. This CDR3 has 17 amino acids. CDR1 is MDHEN, CDR2 SYDVKM, per germline. Germline trimming cut 6 bases from V and 0 bases from J; bases unmatched to any gene: 7. The CDR3 is CASRGTSGGLSSYEQYF. CDR3 sequence (DNA): TGTGCCAGCAGAGGGACTAGCGGGGGCTTAAGCTCCTACGAGCAGTACTTC.

In DNA, the CDR3 is TGTGCCAGCGAATTGTTGACAGGGAAAATCACCGGGGAGCTGTTTTTT. Encoded protein: CASELLTGKITGELFF. This sequence joins TRBV19 and TRBJ2-2; 7 bases line up with TRBD1. The CDR3 contains 16 residues. V was pared by 9 bases and J by 4 bases, with 14 bases of the junction left unmatched. Germline lookup yields CDR1 LNHDA and CDR2 SQIVND (reference sequence).

The rearrangement uses TRBV29-1 and TRBJ2-3; 10 bases agree with TRBD1. The CDR3 is 13 residues long. V gave up 4 bases and J gave up 8 bases; unmatched junction bases: 6. The germline gives CDR1 SQVTM, CDR2 ANQGSEA. The CDR3 DNA reads TGCAGCGTTGGAGGGACAGGGGTTAGTACGCAGTATTTT. Translated, it gives CSVGGTGVSTQYF.

J is TRBJ1-5 and V is TRBV2; 7 positions match TRBD1. CDR1 and CDR2 from the germline V gene are SNHLY and FYNNEI. Germline trimming cut 1 base from V and 2 bases from J; bases unmatched to any gene: 5. The CDR3 is 16 residues long. The CDR3 is CASSEETGRGNQPQHF. The DNA for the CDR3 is TGTGCCAGCAGTGAAGAGACAGGGAGAGGCAATCAGCCCCAGCATTTT.

V usage is TRBV27 and J usage is TRBJ2-7; the match to TRBD1 covers 10 bases. With V trimmed by 5 bases and J by 6 bases, 7 bases remained unmatched. CDR3 length: 14 residues. Germline V lookup: CDR1 MNHEY, CDR2 SMNVEV (reference sequence). The CDR3 is CASSRDRGISEQYF. In DNA, the CDR3 is TGTGCCAGCAGTAGGGACAGGGGAATATCCGAGCAGTACTTC.

This rearrangement joins TRBV7-2 to TRBJ1-2; 9 bases are shared with TRBD1. The CDR3 totals 17 residues. The ends lost 1 base at V and 1 base at J; junction bases unmatched: 7. The germline gives CDR1 SGHTA, CDR2 FQGNSA. The CDR3 coding sequence is TGTGCCAGCAGCTTAGTGGGGACAGGGAGGAATAACTATGGCTACACCTTC. Residues: CASSLVGTGRNNYGYTF. Supplemented by reference TRBV7-2 and TRBJ1-2, the full variable domain reads GAGVSQSPSNKVTEKGKDVELRCDPISGHTALYWYRQSLGQGLEFLIYFQGNSAPDKSGLPSDRFSAERTGGSVSTLTIQRTQQEDSAVYLCASSLVGTGRNNYGYTFGSGTRLTVV.